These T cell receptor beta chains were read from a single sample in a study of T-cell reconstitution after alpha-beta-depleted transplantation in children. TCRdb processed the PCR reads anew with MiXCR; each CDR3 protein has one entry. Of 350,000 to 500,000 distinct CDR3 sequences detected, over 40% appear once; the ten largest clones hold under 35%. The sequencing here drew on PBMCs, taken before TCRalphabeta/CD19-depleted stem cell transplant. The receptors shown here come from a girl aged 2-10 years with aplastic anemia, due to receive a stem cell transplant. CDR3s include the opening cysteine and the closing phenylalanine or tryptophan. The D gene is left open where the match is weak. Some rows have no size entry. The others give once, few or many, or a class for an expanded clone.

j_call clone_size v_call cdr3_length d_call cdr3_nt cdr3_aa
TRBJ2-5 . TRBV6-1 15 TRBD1 TGTGCCAGCAGAAGTTCCGGGACAGGGAAAGAGACCCAGTACTTC CASRSSGTGKETQYF
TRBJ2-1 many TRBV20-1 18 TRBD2 TGCAGTGCTAGAGATACGGGGGGGGCAGGGAGCTCCTACAATGAGCAGTTCTTC CSARDTGGAGSSYNEQFF
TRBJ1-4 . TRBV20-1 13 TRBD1 TGCAGCGCCGTGGCAGGGGGCTGGGAAAAACTGTTTTTT CSAVAGGWEKLFF
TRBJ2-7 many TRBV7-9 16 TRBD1 TGTGCCAGCAGCCCAGGGCTCCGGGACAGGGGTGACGAGCAGTACTTC CASSPGLRDRGDEQYF
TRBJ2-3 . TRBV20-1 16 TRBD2 TGCAGTGCTGGGATTGGACTAGCGGGGAATCCAGATACGCAGTATTTT CSAGIGLAGNPDTQYF
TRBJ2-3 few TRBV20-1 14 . TGCAGTGCTAGCTGGGCCAGCAGAGTAGATACGCAGTATTTT CSASWASRVDTQYF
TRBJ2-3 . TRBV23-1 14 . TGCGCCGGGCCGGGAATTCGTAGCACAGATACGCAGTATTTT CAGPGIRSTDTQYF
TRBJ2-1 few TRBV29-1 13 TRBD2 TGCAGCGCTGGGACTAGCGACTACAATGAGCAGTTCTTC CSAGTSDYNEQFF
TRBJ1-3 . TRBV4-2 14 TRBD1 TGTGCCAGCAGCCACCCAGGGGGCGGAAACACCATATATTTT CASSHPGGGNTIYF
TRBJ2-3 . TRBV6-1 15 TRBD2 TGTGCCAGCACTCGACTAGCGGGAGCAACAGATACGCAGTATTTT CASTRLAGATDTQYF
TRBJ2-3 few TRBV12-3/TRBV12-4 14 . TGTGCCAGCAGCCGGGACACGGGCACAGATACGCAGTATTTT CASSRDTGTDTQYF
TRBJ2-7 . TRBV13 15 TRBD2 TGTGCCAGCAGCCCACGGGAGGGAAACTCCTACGAGCAGTACTTC CASSPREGNSYEQYF
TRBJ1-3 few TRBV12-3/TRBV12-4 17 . TGTGCCAGCAGTCCCGCGTGGGCCCGGAGCTCTGGAAACACCATATATTTT CASSPAWARSSGNTIYF
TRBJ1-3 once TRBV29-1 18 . TGCAGCGTTGAAGACCCCTGGGGTACACCCCTCTCTGGAAACACCATATATTTT CSVEDPWGTPLSGNTIYF
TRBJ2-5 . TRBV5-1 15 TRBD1 TGCGCCAGCAGCCCTCGGACAGGAGGATTGGAGACCCAGTACTTC CASSPRTGGLETQYF
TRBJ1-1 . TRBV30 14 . TGTGCCTGGAGTGTACACGTGGGGGCTGGTGAAGCTTTCTTT CAWSVHVGAGEAFF
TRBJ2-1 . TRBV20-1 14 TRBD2 TGCAGTGCTAGCCGGGGGGTTTCCTACAATGAGCAGTTCTTC CSASRGVSYNEQFF
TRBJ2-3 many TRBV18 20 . TGTGCCAGCACCCTTAGACAGGCAACCTACACGGAGCTTAGCACAGATACGCAGTATTTT CASTLRQATYTELSTDTQYF
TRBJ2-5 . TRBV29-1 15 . TGCAGCGTTGTAAGTTCGGGCACCCCCGGAGAGACCCAGTACTTC CSVVSSGTPGETQYF
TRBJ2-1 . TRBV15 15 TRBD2 TGTGCCACCAGCAGTAGTAGCGGGAGGGCAGAGGAGCAGTTCTTC CATSSSSGRAEEQFF
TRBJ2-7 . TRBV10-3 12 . TGTGCCGTCCAGGGGTCCTCCTACGAGCAGTACTTC CAVQGSSYEQYF
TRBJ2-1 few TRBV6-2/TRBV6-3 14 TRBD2 TGTGCCAGCCAGCGGGGAGGCCCCTACAATGAGCAGTTCTTC CASQRGGPYNEQFF
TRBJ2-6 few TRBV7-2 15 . TGTGCCAGCAGCAAACTCCTCGGTGGGGCCAACGTCCTGACTTTC CASSKLLGGANVLTF
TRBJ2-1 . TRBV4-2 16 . TGTGCCAGCAGCCAAGAAGGGTCGAGCTCCTACAATGAGCAGTTCTTC CASSQEGSSSYNEQFF
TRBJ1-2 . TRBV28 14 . TGTGCCAGCAGGACCGACAGGAGAGGCTTTGGCTACACCTTC CASRTDRRGFGYTF
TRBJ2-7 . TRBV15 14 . TGTGCCACCAGCAGAGATACGGTCTACTACGAGCAGTACTTC CATSRDTVYYEQYF
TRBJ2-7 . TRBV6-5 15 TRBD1 TGTGCCAGCAGTTCCGGACCGGGACAGACCTACGAGCAGTACTTC CASSSGPGQTYEQYF
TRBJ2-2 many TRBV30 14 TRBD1 TGTGCCTGGGTGGGGACAGGGTACACCGGGGAGCTGTTTTTT CAWVGTGYTGELFF
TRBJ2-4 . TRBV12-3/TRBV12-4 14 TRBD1 TGTGCCAGCAGACGGGACAGGACCAAAAACATTCAGTACTTC CASRRDRTKNIQYF
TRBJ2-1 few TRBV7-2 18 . TGTGCCAGCAGCTTAGGAGGAGGGGGGGGAGGGGCGTACAATGAGCAGTTCTTC CASSLGGGGGGAYNEQFF
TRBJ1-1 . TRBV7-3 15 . TGTGCCACCGGCTCGGGCAGGACTCAGAACACTGAAGCTTTCTTT CATGSGRTQNTEAFF
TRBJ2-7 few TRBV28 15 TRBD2 TGTGCCAGCAGTTCCGGGACTAGCTTAGCCTACGAGCAGTACTTC CASSSGTSLAYEQYF
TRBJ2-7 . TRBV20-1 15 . TGCAGTGCTCAACCCGGCGCCAGGGGAGTCACGGAGCAGTACTTC CSAQPGARGVTEQYF
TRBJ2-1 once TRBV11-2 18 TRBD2 TGTGCCAGCAGCTTAGACCGCATAGCGGGAGGGTACTACAATGAGCAGTTCTTC CASSLDRIAGGYYNEQFF
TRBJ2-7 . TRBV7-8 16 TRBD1 TGTGCCAGCAGCCGCACAACCGGGACAGCTTACGGCGAGCAGTACTTC CASSRTTGTAYGEQYF
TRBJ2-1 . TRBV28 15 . TGTGCCAGCAGTTTCCCCGGGACTGCGGGGAATGGGCAGTTCTTC CASSFPGTAGNGQFF
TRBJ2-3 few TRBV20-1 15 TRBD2 TGCAGTGCTAGAGTTACTAGCGAGAGCACAGATACGCAGTATTTT CSARVTSESTDTQYF
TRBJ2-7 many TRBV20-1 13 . TGCAGTGCTAGAGACGGGGGATCCTACGAGCAGTACTTC CSARDGGSYEQYF
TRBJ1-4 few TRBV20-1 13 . TGCAGTGCTCCCGTCAGGGGAGGCGAAAAACTGTTTTTT CSAPVRGGEKLFF
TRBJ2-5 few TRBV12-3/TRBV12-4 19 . TGTGCCAGCAGTTTTCTACGCAGGGGTATCAGCGTAAAGCAAGAGACCCAGTACTTC CASSFLRRGISVKQETQYF
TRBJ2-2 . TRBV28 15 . TGTGCCAGCAGTTTGATCCGGGGTGGGGCCGGGGAGCTGTTTTTT CASSLIRGGAGELFF
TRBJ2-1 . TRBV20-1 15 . TGCAGTGCTGAATCAAAGGAGTTCTTCTACAATGAGCAGTTCTTC CSAESKEFFYNEQFF
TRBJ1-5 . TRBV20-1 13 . TGCAGTGCTAGGGGCAGGGTAGAGGAGCCCCAGCATTTT CSARGRVEEPQHF
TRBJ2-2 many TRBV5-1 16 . TGCGCCAGCAGCCCCCTCCGGGAGAGGGTCACCGGGGAGCTGTTTTTT CASSPLRERVTGELFF
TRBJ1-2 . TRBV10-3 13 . TGTGCCATCAGTCGACAAGGTGGCTATGGCTACACCTTC CAISRQGGYGYTF
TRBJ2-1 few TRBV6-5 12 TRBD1 TGTGCCAGCAGGGCAGCAGGGGGAGAGCAGTTCTTC CASRAAGGEQFF
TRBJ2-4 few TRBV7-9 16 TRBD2 TGTGCCAGCAGCCCCCCCGGCACTAGCGGGAGTGACATTCAGTACTTC CASSPPGTSGSDIQYF
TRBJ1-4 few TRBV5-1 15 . TGCGCCAGCAGCTTGGGGGCAGTCGAGGATGAAAAACTGTTTTTT CASSLGAVEDEKLFF
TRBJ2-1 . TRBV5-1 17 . TGCGCCAGCAGCTTGGCCGGCCTAGCGAGCTCCTACAATGAGCAGTTCTTC CASSLAGLASSYNEQFF
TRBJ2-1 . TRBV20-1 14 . TGCAGTGCTAGAGATCGGCAGCCTTACAATGAGCAGTTCTTC CSARDRQPYNEQFF
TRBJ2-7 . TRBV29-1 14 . TGCAGCGTTGTCTCCGGGACTCCGCCCTACGAGCAGTACTTC CSVVSGTPPYEQYF
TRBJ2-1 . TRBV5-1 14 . TGCGCCAGCAGCTTTAGAGGATTGGACAATGAGCAGTTCTTC CASSFRGLDNEQFF
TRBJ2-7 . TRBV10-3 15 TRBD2 TGTGCCATCAGTGAGTTTAGCGGGAGGGCCTACGAGCAGTACTTC CAISEFSGRAYEQYF
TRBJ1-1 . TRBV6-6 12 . TGTGCCAGCAGTTACCAGGGTACGGGGGCTTTCTTT CASSYQGTGAFF
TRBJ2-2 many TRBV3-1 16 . TGTGCCAGCAGCCAACTAGGCGGGGCAAACACCGGGGAGCTGTTTTTT CASSQLGGANTGELFF
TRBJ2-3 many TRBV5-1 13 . TGCGCCAGCGGCGAGGCTAGCACAGATACGCAGTATTTT CASGEASTDTQYF
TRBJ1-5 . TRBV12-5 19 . TGTGCTAGTGGTTTGGTACCTTCCGGGGGCCCACTTAGCAATCAGCCCCAGCATTTT CASGLVPSGGPLSNQPQHF
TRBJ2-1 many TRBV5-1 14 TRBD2 TGCGCCAGCAGCACGGCTAGCGGGAGCAATGAGCAGTTCTTC CASSTASGSNEQFF
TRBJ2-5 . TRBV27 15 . TGTGCCAGCAGTAAAGATCGTTCGAGGCAAGAGACCCAGTACTTC CASSKDRSRQETQYF